This TCR beta chain was recorded in a study of T cell responses to AZD1222 COVID-19 vaccine. Whole-study results and caveats: Baseline seropositivity occurred in only six AZD1222 recipients.

Clones were read by immunoSEQ multiplex PCR, and TCRdb kept only the in-frame ones, dropping some. This table has 200,000 to 250,000 clones, 85% to 95% appearing once. Trimming took off 1 base at V and 4 bases at J, with 6 bases between the two ends. Germline V CDR1 and CDR2: SGHTA, FQGNSA. The CDR3 is made up of 13 amino acids. In the case of this clone: Its antigen is not known.

Sequences were derived from peripheral blood, sampled on day 0 of MenACWY control vaccination. The clonotype originates from an adult in good health. The chain recombines TRBV7-2 with TRBJ2-3; D gene uncertain. Written as DNA, the CDR3 is TGTGCCAGCAGCTTAGTTGCGGCAGATACGCAGTATTTT. Protein product: CASSLVAADTQYF.